This is a list of T cell receptor beta chains from one sample in a study of spatial heterogeneity in lung cancer. MiXCR, applied by TCRdb to the 5' RACE reads, yields one record per CDR3 protein. The sample yields some 43,000 distinct CDR3 sequences, 10% seen once. The starting material was PBMCs, obtained at follow-up. The receptors originated from a female donor with early-stage non-small cell lung cancer. Both conserved end residues are part of each CDR3. The D gene is left open where the match is weak. Only some rows state a clone size, as once, few, many or a class for expanded clones.

D	size	J	V	DNA	CDR3
NA	many	TRBJ2-1	TRBV3-1	TGTGCCAGCAGCCAAGAAGCCGGGATCTACAATGAGCAGTTCTTC	CASSQEAGIYNEQFF
NA	many	TRBJ1-2	TRBV28	TGTGCCAGCAGTTGGCGGGACCGCAACTATGGCTACACCTTC	CASSWRDRNYGYTF
NA	many	TRBJ1-5	TRBV2	TGTGCCAGCAGTGAATCGGTAAGGTTCCAGCCCCAGCATTTT	CASSESVRFQPQHF
NA	few	TRBJ1-2	TRBV24-1	TGTGCCACCAGTGCCCTGGGAGCAGGGAACTATGGCTACACCTTC	CATSALGAGNYGYTF
NA	NA	TRBJ2-3	TRBV24-1	TGTGCCACCAGTGATCCGGGCTTTGCCTCCGGGGGGCTAACTAGCACAGATACGCAGTATTTT	CATSDPGFASGGLTSTDTQYF
NA	many	TRBJ2-7	TRBV27	TGTGCCAGCAGTTCGACAGGGACACGCGGGGACGAGCAGTACTTC	CASSSTGTRGDEQYF
TRBD1	many	TRBJ2-3	TRBV7-6	TGTGCCAGCAGGGACAGGGACTTCACAGATACGCAGTATTTT	CASRDRDFTDTQYF
NA	NA	TRBJ2-1	TRBV29-1	TGCAGCGTCGAAGGGCCCAGAGACAATGAGCAGTTCTTC	CSVEGPRDNEQFF
TRBD1	NA	TRBJ2-7	TRBV2	TGTGCCAGCAGCGATGGACAGGGGGGGTCCTACGAGCAGTACTTC	CASSDGQGGSYEQYF
TRBD1	medium-sized	TRBJ2-7	TRBV7-8	TGTGCCAGCAGTGAGGGACAGGCCTACGAGCAGTACTTC	CASSEGQAYEQYF
NA	NA	TRBJ2-1	TRBV20-1	TGCAGTGCTAGACTCATATCGGAGAATGAGCAGTTCTTC	CSARLISENEQFF
NA	many	TRBJ2-2	TRBV6-5	TGTGCCAGCGGCCTAGACAGATTCAACACCGGGGAGCTGTTTTTT	CASGLDRFNTGELFF
TRBD1	many	TRBJ2-5	TRBV7-2	TGTGCCAGCAGCTTCGACAGGGGGCAAGAGACCCAGTACTTC	CASSFDRGQETQYF
NA	many	TRBJ1-1	TRBV7-9	TGTGCCAGCAGCTTAGTCTTAGGGAACACTGAAGCTTTCTTT	CASSLVLGNTEAFF
TRBD1	many	TRBJ2-2	TRBV15	TGTGCCACCAGACGGACAGGGAACACCGGGGAGCTGTTTTTT	CATRRTGNTGELFF
NA	many	TRBJ1-4	TRBV6-6	TGTGCCACCCACCCGCGGGCTGATAATGAAAAACTGTTTTTT	CATHPRADNEKLFF
TRBD1	few	TRBJ2-1	TRBV29-1	TGCAGCGTTGATTCCGGCCGGACAGGCGGGAATGAGCAGTTCTTC	CSVDSGRTGGNEQFF
NA	medium-sized	TRBJ2-1	TRBV11-3	TGTGCCAGCAGCTTAGTGAAGGGATCGGGGGCCCAGCAGTTCTTC	CASSLVKGSGAQQFF
NA	few	TRBJ1-2	TRBV21-1	TGTGCCAGCAGCGAAAATGGGACTTACAGGGGGCGTTTCGGCAACTATGGCTACACCTTC	CASSENGTYRGRFGNYGYTF
TRBD2	many	TRBJ2-5	TRBV28	TGTGCCAGCAGTTTAGCGGGGGGAAAGGAGACCCAGTACTTC	CASSLAGGKETQYF
NA	medium-sized	TRBJ2-6	TRBV7-2	TGTGCCAGCAGCTTTCGCTCTGGGGCCAACGTCCTGACTTTC	CASSFRSGANVLTF
NA	many	TRBJ2-1	TRBV7-2	TGTGCCAGCAGCTTAGGGGTCGGCGGTGAGCAGTTCTTC	CASSLGVGGEQFF
NA	many	TRBJ1-5	TRBV30	TGTGCCTGGAGTGTACGGGGCCTCCCCCGTGGGCCCCAGCATTTT	CAWSVRGLPRGPQHF
NA	few	TRBJ2-7	TRBV5-1	TGCGCCAGCAGAAAAACCGGCTACGAGCAGTACTTC	CASRKTGYEQYF
TRBD1	many	TRBJ2-7	TRBV9	TGTGCCAGCAGCGTGGGACAGGGGGCCTACGAGCAGTACTTC	CASSVGQGAYEQYF
TRBD1	NA	TRBJ1-2	TRBV9	TGTGCCAGCAGCGTAGGCGAGGGGGCTGGTTATGGCTACACCTTC	CASSVGEGAGYGYTF